These T cell receptor beta chains were read from a single sample in a study of type 1 regulatory T cells. From the reads, TCRdb called clonotypes with MiXCR, one entry per CDR3 protein. Of fewer than 80,000 distinct CDR3 sequences detected, 20% appear once; the ten largest clones hold 8.3%. These receptors' targets are unknown. The sample was cultured type 1 regulatory T (Tr1) cells, either the whole culture or a sorted fraction (not recorded which). These receptors were collected from a human donor in good health. Each CDR3 is given with its conserved first and last residue. A D gene is named only where the DNA matches it firmly. Only some rows state a clone size, as once, few, many or a class for expanded clones.

len	v_gene	abundance	j_gene	d_gene	CDR3aa	CDR3nt
14	TRBV10-3	many	TRBJ2-1	TRBD1	CAIAWDRAGGEQFF	TGTGCCATAGCCTGGGACAGGGCCGGTGGTGAGCAGTTCTTC
16	TRBV5-1	NA	TRBJ1-2	TRBD1	CASSFPGTGPDDGYTF	TGCGCCAGCAGCTTTCCCGGGACAGGCCCTGACGATGGCTACACCTTC
16	TRBV7-2	NA	TRBJ1-5	NA	CASSLNSDYSNQPQHF	TGTGCCAGCAGCTTAAATTCAGACTATAGCAATCAGCCCCAGCATTTT
13	TRBV27	NA	TRBJ2-1	NA	CASSPSRSGGQFF	TGTGCCAGCAGTCCCTCGCGCTCTGGGGGGCAGTTCTTC
14	TRBV20-1	NA	TRBJ2-1	TRBD2	CSARTGTTNNEQFF	TGCAGTGCTAGAACCGGGACTACGAACAATGAGCAGTTCTTC
15	TRBV20-1	few	TRBJ2-7	TRBD2	CSAMGLAGVVYEQYF	TGCAGTGCTATGGGACTAGCGGGAGTAGTCTACGAGCAGTACTTC
14	TRBV5-1	NA	TRBJ2-5	NA	CASSLPNEEETQYF	TGCGCCAGCAGCTTGCCCAACGAGGAGGAGACCCAGTACTTC
13	TRBV5-1	NA	TRBJ2-2	NA	CASSLSTAGELFF	TGCGCCAGCAGCCTGTCGACCGCCGGGGAGCTGTTTTTT
14	TRBV20-1	few	TRBJ2-7	TRBD2	CSARGLAGHHEQYF	TGCAGTGCTAGAGGGCTAGCGGGACACCACGAGCAGTACTTC
12	TRBV20-1	few	TRBJ2-3	NA	CSAWESTDTQYF	TGCAGTGCCTGGGAGAGCACAGATACGCAGTATTTT
13	TRBV15	few	TRBJ2-3	NA	CATSKSRRDTQYF	TGTGCCACCAGCAAGTCTCGGAGAGATACGCAGTATTTT
12	TRBV30	NA	TRBJ1-1	NA	CAWSQLNTEAFF	TGTGCCTGGAGTCAGTTGAACACTGAAGCTTTCTTT
18	TRBV7-8	NA	TRBJ1-2	TRBD1	CASSLPGGTGYSENGYTF	TGTGCCAGCAGCTTGCCGGGCGGGACAGGGTATAGTGAGAATGGCTACACCTTC
13	TRBV11-3	NA	TRBJ2-2	NA	CASSFSWAGELFF	TGTGCCAGCAGCTTCAGCTGGGCCGGGGAGCTGTTTTTT
15	TRBV6-5	NA	TRBJ1-5	NA	CASSRTDARNQPQHF	TGTGCCAGCAGTCGGACCGACGCCAGGAACCAGCCCCAGCATTTT
15	TRBV7-2	few	TRBJ2-1	NA	CASSLRASAYNEQFF	TGTGCCAGCAGCTTAAGGGCTAGCGCATACAATGAGCAGTTCTTC
15	TRBV5-1	NA	TRBJ1-1	NA	CASSQLSGHGGGAFF	TGCGCCAGCAGCCAACTCTCCGGGCACGGTGGGGGAGCTTTCTTT
13	TRBV5-1	NA	TRBJ1-6	NA	CASSLPGDSPLHF	TGCGCCAGCAGCTTGCCAGGGGATTCACCCCTCCACTTT
13	TRBV20-1	NA	TRBJ2-7	NA	CSAGGLAIYEQYF	TGCAGTGCTGGAGGGCTAGCGATCTACGAGCAGTACTTC
15	TRBV12-3/TRBV12-4	NA	TRBJ2-1	TRBD2	CASSFRDSGGPEQFF	TGTGCCAGCAGTTTCAGAGATTCGGGAGGGCCTGAGCAGTTCTTC
15	TRBV20-1	NA	TRBJ1-5	TRBD1	CSARAFTGGVSAQHF	TGCAGTGCTAGGGCCTTCACAGGGGGAGTTTCAGCCCAGCATTTT
14	TRBV20-1	NA	TRBJ2-3	NA	CSARDSQGADTQYF	TGCAGTGCTAGAGATTCGCAGGGCGCAGATACGCAGTATTTT
15	TRBV9	NA	TRBJ1-1	TRBD1	CASSPRGRGVTEAFF	TGTGCCAGCAGCCCCCGTGGCAGGGGGGTCACTGAAGCTTTCTTT
12	TRBV29-1	NA	TRBJ2-5	NA	CSVIRGTETQYF	TGCAGCGTGATAAGAGGGACGGAGACCCAGTACTTC
13	TRBV7-2	NA	TRBJ1-4	NA	CASSLQGSEKLFF	TGTGCCAGCAGCTTACAGGGAAGCGAAAAACTGTTTTTT
13	TRBV20-1	NA	TRBJ1-2	NA	CSARDISGDGYTF	TGCAGTGCTAGAGATATTTCGGGGGATGGCTACACCTTC
15	TRBV12-3/TRBV12-4	NA	TRBJ1-5	NA	CASSFDGASNQPQHF	TGTGCCAGCAGCTTCGACGGGGCGAGCAATCAGCCCCAGCATTTT
14	TRBV20-1	few	TRBJ2-1	TRBD2	CSARESSGSYVQFF	TGCAGTGCTAGAGAGTCTAGCGGGAGCTATGTGCAGTTCTTC
15	TRBV19	NA	TRBJ1-1	NA	CASSIRGIADTEAFF	TGTGCCAGTAGTATAAGAGGGATCGCGGACACTGAAGCTTTCTTT
15	TRBV21-1	few	TRBJ2-5	NA	CASSGRDRGQETQYF	TGTGCCAGCAGCGGCCGGGACAGGGGGCAAGAGACCCAGTACTTC
13	TRBV12-3/TRBV12-4	few	TRBJ1-1	NA	CASSLTGITEAFF	TGTGCCAGCAGTTTAACAGGGATCACTGAAGCTTTCTTT
14	TRBV18	few	TRBJ2-1	NA	CASSPQGTPNEQFF	TGTGCCAGCTCACCACAGGGGACCCCCAATGAGCAGTTCTTC
15	TRBV20-1	few	TRBJ1-5	TRBD1	CSARPGDRGILPQHF	TGCAGTGCTAGGCCCGGGGACAGGGGTATTCTGCCCCAGCATTTT
16	TRBV12-3/TRBV12-4	few	TRBJ2-1	TRBD2	CATGTSGRAFYNEQFF	TGTGCCACCGGGACTAGCGGGAGGGCCTTCTACAATGAGCAGTTCTTC
16	TRBV6-5	few	TRBJ2-1	TRBD2	CASSYWSGSSYNEQFF	TGTGCCAGCAGTTACTGGAGCGGGAGCTCCTACAATGAGCAGTTCTTC
16	TRBV12-3/TRBV12-4	NA	TRBJ2-3	NA	CASSGASRIDTDTQYF	TGTGCCAGCAGTGGGGCGAGCAGAATTGACACAGATACGCAGTATTTT
15	TRBV5-4	once	TRBJ1-4	NA	CASSLGGVAGEKLFF	TGTGCCAGCAGCTTGGGAGGGGTGGCGGGCGAAAAACTGTTTTTT
17	TRBV5-6	NA	TRBJ1-2	TRBD1	CASSLEYRGITNYGYTF	TGTGCCAGCAGCCTAGAGTACAGGGGGATTACCAACTATGGCTACACCTTC
17	TRBV5-1	NA	TRBJ2-3	TRBD2	CASSLVSTSGGTDTQYF	TGCGCCAGCAGCTTGGTGTCGACTAGCGGGGGCACAGATACGCAGTATTTT
19	TRBV18	NA	TRBJ2-7	NA	CASSPRGSPGAVRSYEQYF	TGTGCCAGCTCACCTAGAGGGTCGCCAGGCGCCGTCCGCTCCTACGAGCAGTACTTC
14	TRBV7-9	few	TRBJ2-3	NA	CASNYAPQGDTQYF	TGTGCCAGCAACTACGCCCCCCAGGGAGATACGCAGTATTTT
14	TRBV15	few	TRBJ1-1	NA	CATSRDRGSTEAFF	TGTGCCACCAGCAGAGATCGGGGAAGCACTGAAGCTTTCTTT
12	TRBV20-1	few	TRBJ2-4	NA	CSARYLFSSQYF	TGCAGTGCTAGATACCTCTTTAGTAGTCAGTACTTC
18	TRBV5-1	NA	TRBJ2-3	TRBD2	CASSLYGTSGRQTDTQYF	TGCGCCAGCAGCTTGTACGGGACTAGCGGGAGGCAGACTGATACGCAGTATTTT
13	TRBV11-2	NA	TRBJ2-1	NA	CASSLVEPSQQFF	TGTGCCAGCAGCTTGGTGGAGCCTTCTCAGCAGTTCTTC
14	TRBV4-2	NA	TRBJ2-1	TRBD2	CASSGGRFGNEQFF	TGCGCCAGCAGCGGCGGGAGGTTCGGAAATGAGCAGTTCTTC
13	TRBV7-3	few	TRBJ1-1	NA	CASRLTGHTEAFF	TGTGCCAGCAGACTGACAGGTCACACTGAAGCTTTCTTT
13	TRBV5-1	NA	TRBJ2-3	TRBD1	CASRDRDTDTQYF	TGCGCCAGCAGGGACAGGGACACAGATACGCAGTATTTT
15	TRBV5-1	many	TRBJ2-2	NA	CASRRDTGSTGELFF	TGCGCCAGTCGTAGGGATACAGGGAGCACCGGGGAGCTGTTTTTT
13	TRBV27	NA	TRBJ2-2	NA	CASSLWATGELFF	TGTGCCAGCAGTTTATGGGCGACCGGGGAGCTGTTTTTT
15	TRBV7-2	NA	TRBJ2-7	TRBD1	CASSSKGTGTYEQYF	TGTGCCAGCAGCTCCAAGGGGACAGGGACCTACGAGCAGTACTTC
13	TRBV6-2/TRBV6-3	NA	TRBJ1-1	NA	CAGQLGDRTEAFF	TGTGCCGGACAGTTAGGTGACCGCACTGAAGCTTTCTTT
14	TRBV12-3/TRBV12-4	NA	TRBJ2-2	NA	CASSRTGGGGELSF	TGTGCCAGCAGTAGGACAGGTGGTGGGGGGGAGCTGTCTTTT
15	TRBV18	few	TRBJ2-7	NA	CASSPVSLSNYEQYF	TGTGCCAGCTCACCGGTTTCGCTGAGTAACTACGAGCAGTACTTC
12	TRBV29-1	many	TRBJ2-7	NA	CSARSPAYEQYF	TGCAGCGCCCGGAGCCCTGCCTACGAGCAGTACTTC
15	TRBV10-2	few	TRBJ1-3	TRBD1	CASTDRTSSGNTIYF	TGCGCCAGCACGGACAGGACTAGCTCTGGAAACACCATATATTTT
15	TRBV7-3	NA	TRBJ2-1	NA	CASSPTAGTHNEQFF	TGTGCCAGCAGCCCGACTGCCGGGACACACAATGAGCAGTTCTTC
14	TRBV28	few	TRBJ2-7	NA	CASSLHQNRVEQYF	TGTGCCAGCAGCCTACATCAAAACAGGGTCGAGCAGTACTTC